Sequencing of this T cell receptor beta chain was carried out in a study of shared clonotypes between healthy human individuals (dated by TCRdb to 2018 to 2020). As for the study more broadly: Three men and a couple of women, aged 18 to 49 years, made up the cohort. Per donor, three plates each were used for CD4 naive and CD4 memory, two for CD8 naive, and one for CD8 memory. Different laboratories and diverse techniques were used to prepare libraries and sequence TCR repertoires, to increase sequencing depth and limit assay-specific biases. Leukapheresis yielded between about 0.85 and 9.5 billion PBMCs per donor. To estimate repertoire size and how much clonotypes are shared between individuals, the study performed deep sequencing of blood TCR repertoires from roughly five healthy adults.

TCR CDR3 regions were amplified from genomic DNA by multiplex PCR using the deep immunoSEQ assay. Extracted genomic DNA from each cell subset was spread evenly across all wells of several immunoSEQ 96-well plates, with each plate serving as a replicate. For sorted subsets, each replicate PCR was loaded with 200 ng genomic DNA, equivalent to approximately 27,000 T cell genomes. Purified libraries were measured with a Qubit 3.0 fluorometer, size-checked on a Bioanalyzer 2100, and measured again with the KAPA Library Quantification kit. Every immunoSEQ 96-well plate was sequenced on a dedicated single-read 150-cycle Illumina NextSeq 550 flow cell. For the original study's pipeline: Because the immunoSEQ output held only junctional sequences and lacked quality scores, the filtering could not match the filtering applied to full-length reads. Sequences were annotated with PyIR, a Python wrapper for IgBLAST v1.9, and V/J genes and CDR3 were assigned using IMGT germline references. Reads with weak V/J assignments (E-value above 1e-6), missing CDR3, stop codons, out-of-frame junctions, or ambiguous translated residues were removed. V3J clonotypes were defined by identical inferred V gene, J gene, and CDR3 amino acid sequence. Percentage overlap between repertoires was calculated by dividing the number of shared unique clonotypes by the size of the smaller repertoire. Repertoire richness was assessed with RTK rarefaction, the Chao1 estimator, and Recon v2.1 estimates of unobserved clonotypes. For all TCRbeta clonotypes obtained by the gDNA method from several donors, generation probabilities were computed with OLGA. Here the immuneACCESS table is served through TCRdb, limited to in-frame sequences with V and J called. Missing clones are a known gap in these copies; in checked studies unresolved V genes cover under half, and the rest lacks a known reason. That table furnishes V, J and clone size, whereas the DNA furnished D and trimming. The sample data list some 1,900,000 clones, and roughly 95% of these were observed just once. Of the sample, more than 0.9% falls within the top ten clones.

About this clone: It lacks a known antigen. No base qualities exist here, and no much larger clone lies one base off it.

Paper-wide results and their limitations: Compared with non-shared clonotypes, the clonotypes found in all four sorted-subset donors had higher generation probabilities. Naive subsets generally had larger estimated clonotype richness than memory subsets. Sampling was restricted to blood, and TCR repertoires in tissue are likely to differ from TCR repertoires in blood. Pairwise subsampling indicated that sequencing depth was expected to affect the degree of clonotype sharing among donors. About 4.5% of naive CD4, 3.5% of naive CD8, around 2.3% of memory CD4, and 0.4% of memory CD8 clonotypes were shared across several donors. Because the study included a small number of donors, the genetic and exposure-history diversity represented was limited. Rarefaction of sorted-subset datasets indicated incomplete sequencing despite the large sequencing depth.

The germline V gene encodes CDR1 SGHVS and CDR2 FQNEAQ. The CDR3 runs 18 amino acids, cysteine and phenylalanine included. The sequence is cut down to CDR3 DNA, 54 bases in frame from base 1. The V end gives up 2 bases and the J end 6 bases, leaving 17 bases in the junction not matched to a gene. For the CD8 naive samples, CD45RO-negative cells were positively selected for CCR7, yielding a CD45RA+CCR7+ population from which TemRA cells were excluded. Healthy HIV-negative adults with no recently reported acute infections or vaccinations were included as donors. Every donor was a Caucasian adult living in Nashville, Tennessee, USA. Blood was obtained by leukapheresis, after which PBMCs were separated by Ficoll-Histopaque density gradient centrifugation and cryopreserved in liquid nitrogen vapor phase. Analytical flow cytometry was used to check the purity and quantity of each magnetically sorted T cell population. From each sorted fraction, genomic DNA was isolated and quantified by UV absorbance on a Nanodrop 2000c.

Recombination joined TRBV7-8 with TRBJ2-3; the junction holds 7 bases that match TRBD2. Material for sequencing was naive CD8+ T cells sorted from blood. This sample's cell subset or site label indicates: CD45RA+CCR7+. The TCR was taken from a man between 18 and 35 years old in good health. The nucleotides read TGTGCCAGCAGCTTATGGTTATGGAGGGAGGGAATGGGGGATACGCAGTATTTT. This codes for CASSLWLWREGMGDTQYF.